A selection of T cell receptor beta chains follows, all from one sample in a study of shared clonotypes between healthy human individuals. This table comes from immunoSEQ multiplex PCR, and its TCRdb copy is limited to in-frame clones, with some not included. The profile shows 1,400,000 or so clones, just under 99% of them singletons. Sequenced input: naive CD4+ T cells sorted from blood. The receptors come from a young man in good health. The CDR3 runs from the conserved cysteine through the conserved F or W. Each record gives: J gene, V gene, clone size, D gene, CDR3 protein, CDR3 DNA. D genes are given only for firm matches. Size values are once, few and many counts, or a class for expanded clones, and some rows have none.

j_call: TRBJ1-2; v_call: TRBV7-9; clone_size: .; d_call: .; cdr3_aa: CASNADRNYGYTF; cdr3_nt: TGTGCCAGCAACGCCGACCGAAACTATGGCTACACCTTC
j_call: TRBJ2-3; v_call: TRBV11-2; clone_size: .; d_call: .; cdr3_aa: CASSRQDTQYF; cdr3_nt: TGTGCCAGCAGCCGACAAGATACGCAGTATTTT
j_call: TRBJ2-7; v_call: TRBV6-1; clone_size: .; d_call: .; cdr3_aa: CASSEAQLTRFAYEQYF; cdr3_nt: TGTGCCAGCAGTGAAGCGCAACTGACTAGATTCGCCTACGAGCAGTACTTC
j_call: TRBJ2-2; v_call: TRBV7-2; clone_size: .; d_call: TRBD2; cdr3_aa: CASSLLPSGSTGELFF; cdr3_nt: TGTGCCAGCAGCCTCTTACCTAGCGGGAGTACCGGGGAGCTGTTTTTT
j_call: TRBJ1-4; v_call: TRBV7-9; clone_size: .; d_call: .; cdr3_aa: CASSPLPLEKLFF; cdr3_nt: TGTGCCAGCAGCCCCCTACCGCTGGAGAAACTGTTTTTT
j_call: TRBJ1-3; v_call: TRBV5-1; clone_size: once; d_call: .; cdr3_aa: CASSLGAPSSGNTIYF; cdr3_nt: TGCGCCAGCAGCTTGGGGGCACCGAGCTCTGGAAACACCATATATTTT
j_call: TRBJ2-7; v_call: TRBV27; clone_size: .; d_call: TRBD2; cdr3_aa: CASSLSSSGPSSYEQYF; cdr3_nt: TGTGCCAGCAGTTTATCAAGTAGCGGGCCAAGCTCCTACGAGCAGTACTTC
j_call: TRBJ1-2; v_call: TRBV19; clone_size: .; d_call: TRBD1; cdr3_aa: CASSIGTGYYGYTF; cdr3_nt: TGTGCCAGTAGTATCGGGACAGGGTACTATGGCTACACCTTC
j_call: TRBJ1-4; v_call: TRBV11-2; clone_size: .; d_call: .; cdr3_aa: CASSSYRSPGEKLFF; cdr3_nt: TGTGCCAGCAGCTCCTACAGGAGCCCGGGGGAAAAACTGTTTTTT
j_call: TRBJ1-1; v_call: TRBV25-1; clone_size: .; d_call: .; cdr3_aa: CASSEWVKGIAFF; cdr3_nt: TGTGCCAGCAGTGAATGGGTCAAAGGGATCGCTTTCTTT
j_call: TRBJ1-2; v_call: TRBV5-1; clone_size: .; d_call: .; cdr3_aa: CASSLTRGLDGYTF; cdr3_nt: TGCGCCAGCAGCTTGACTCGGGGGCTCGACGGCTACACCTTC
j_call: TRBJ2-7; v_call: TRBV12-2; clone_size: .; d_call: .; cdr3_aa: CASRLGAKQGKSYEQYF; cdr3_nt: TGTGCAAGTCGCTTAGGTGCAAAACAGGGAAAAAGCTACGAGCAGTACTTC
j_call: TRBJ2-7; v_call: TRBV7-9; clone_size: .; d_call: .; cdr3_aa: CASSLMTYEQYF; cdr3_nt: TGTGCCAGCAGCTTAATGACCTACGAGCAGTACTTC
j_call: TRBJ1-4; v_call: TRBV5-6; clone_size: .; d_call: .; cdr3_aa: CASSLGGPGYEKLFF; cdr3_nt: TGTGCCAGCAGCTTGGGGGGCCCAGGGTACGAAAAACTGTTTTTT
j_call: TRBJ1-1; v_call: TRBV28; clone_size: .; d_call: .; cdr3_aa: CASSFYDRVNTEAFF; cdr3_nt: TGTGCCAGCAGTTTTTATGACCGTGTGAACACTGAAGCTTTCTTT
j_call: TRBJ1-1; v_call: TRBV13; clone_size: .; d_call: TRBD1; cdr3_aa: CASSLRTGVMNTEAFF; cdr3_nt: TGTGCCAGCAGCTTAAGGACAGGGGTCATGAACACTGAAGCTTTCTTT
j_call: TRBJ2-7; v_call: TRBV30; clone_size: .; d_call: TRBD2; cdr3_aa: CAWRVAGQSYEQYF; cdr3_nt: TGTGCCTGGAGGGTAGCGGGACAATCCTACGAGCAGTACTTC
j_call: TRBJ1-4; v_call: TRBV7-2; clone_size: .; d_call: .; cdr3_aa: CASSLSGVTTNEKLFF; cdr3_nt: TGTGCCAGCAGCTTATCTGGAGTAACAACTAATGAAAAACTGTTTTTT
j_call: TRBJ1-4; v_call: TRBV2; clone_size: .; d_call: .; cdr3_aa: CASSDRAQGFPTF; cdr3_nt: TGTGCCAGCAGTGACAGGGCCCAGGGGTTTCCTACATTT
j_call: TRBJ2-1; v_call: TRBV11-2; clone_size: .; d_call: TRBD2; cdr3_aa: CASASLAGGPYNEQFF; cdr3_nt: TGTGCCAGCGCCAGCCTAGCGGGAGGGCCCTACAATGAGCAGTTCTTC
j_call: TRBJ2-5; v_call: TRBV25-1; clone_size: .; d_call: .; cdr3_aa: CASSERRTETQYF; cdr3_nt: TGTGCCAGCAGTGAGCGCAGGACGGAGACCCAGTACTTC
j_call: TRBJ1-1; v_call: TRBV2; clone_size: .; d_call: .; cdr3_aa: CASSEARESEAFF; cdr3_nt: TGTGCCAGCAGTGAAGCTCGGGAATCTGAAGCTTTCTTT
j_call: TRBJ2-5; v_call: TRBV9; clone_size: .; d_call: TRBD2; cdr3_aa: CASSAGTSGRGETQYF; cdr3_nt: TGTGCCAGCAGCGCAGGGACTAGCGGGAGAGGAGAGACCCAGTACTTC
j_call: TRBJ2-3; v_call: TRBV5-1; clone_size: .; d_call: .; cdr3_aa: CASSLVPGSTDTQYF; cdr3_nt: TGCGCCAGCAGCTTGGTTCCCGGCTCCACAGATACGCAGTATTTT
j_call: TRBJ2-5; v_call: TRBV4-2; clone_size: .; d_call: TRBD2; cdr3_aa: CASSQESGRGETQYF; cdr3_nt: TGTGCCAGCAGCCAAGAAAGCGGGAGAGGTGAGACCCAGTACTTC
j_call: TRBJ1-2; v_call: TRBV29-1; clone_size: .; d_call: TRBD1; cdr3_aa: CQADRGVHGYTF; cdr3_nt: TGCCAGGCCGACAGGGGCGTTCATGGCTACACCTTC
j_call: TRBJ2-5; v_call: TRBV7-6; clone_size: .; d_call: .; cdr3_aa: CATQTENQETQYF; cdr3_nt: TGTGCCACCCAGACAGAAAATCAAGAGACCCAGTACTTC
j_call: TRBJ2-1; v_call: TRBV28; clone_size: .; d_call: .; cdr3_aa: CASSLEVYNEQFF; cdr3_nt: TGTGCCAGCAGTTTAGAGGTATACAATGAGCAGTTCTTC
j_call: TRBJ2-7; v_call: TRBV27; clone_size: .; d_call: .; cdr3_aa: CASSLQRASYEQYF; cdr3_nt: TGTGCCAGCAGTTTACAGCGGGCCTCATACGAGCAGTACTTC
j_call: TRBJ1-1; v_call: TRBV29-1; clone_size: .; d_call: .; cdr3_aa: CSVEEPSSNTEAFF; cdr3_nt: TGCAGCGTTGAAGAACCATCGTCGAACACTGAAGCTTTCTTT
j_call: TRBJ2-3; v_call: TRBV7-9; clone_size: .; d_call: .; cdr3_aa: CASSPTTASTDTQYF; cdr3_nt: TGTGCCAGCAGCCCGACGACAGCTAGCACAGATACGCAGTATTTT
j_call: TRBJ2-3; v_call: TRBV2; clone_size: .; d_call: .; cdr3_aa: CASRGRVSTDTQYF; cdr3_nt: TGTGCCAGCAGAGGAAGGGTGTCCACAGATACGCAGTATTTT
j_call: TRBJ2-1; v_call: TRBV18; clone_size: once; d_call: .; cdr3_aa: CASSPPLPYGGEQFF; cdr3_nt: TGTGCCAGCTCACCACCTCTCCCATACGGGGGTGAGCAGTTCTTC
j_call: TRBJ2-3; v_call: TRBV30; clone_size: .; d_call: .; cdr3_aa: CAWSMGVAGTQYF; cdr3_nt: TGTGCCTGGAGTATGGGGGTGGCAGGGACGCAGTATTTT
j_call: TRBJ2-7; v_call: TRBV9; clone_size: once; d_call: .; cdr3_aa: CASSVFPTSSYEQYF; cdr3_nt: TGTGCCAGCAGCGTATTCCCGACAAGCTCCTACGAGCAGTACTTC
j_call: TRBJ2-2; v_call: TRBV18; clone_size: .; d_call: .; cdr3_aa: CASSQKRRVELFF; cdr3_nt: TGTGCCAGCTCACAAAAAAGGAGGGTAGAGCTGTTTTTT
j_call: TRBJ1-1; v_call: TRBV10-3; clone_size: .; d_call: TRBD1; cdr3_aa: CAISGQGKNTEAFF; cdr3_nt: TGTGCCATCAGTGGACAGGGTAAGAACACTGAAGCTTTCTTT
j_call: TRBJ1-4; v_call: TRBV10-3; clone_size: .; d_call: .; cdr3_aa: CAISEWALKTINEKLFF; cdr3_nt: TGTGCCATCAGTGAGTGGGCTTTAAAAACAATTAATGAAAAACTGTTTTTT
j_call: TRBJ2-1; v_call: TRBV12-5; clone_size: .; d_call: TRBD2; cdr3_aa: CASGLTSGRSNEQFF; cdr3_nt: TGTGCTAGTGGTTTGACTAGCGGGAGGAGTAATGAGCAGTTCTTC
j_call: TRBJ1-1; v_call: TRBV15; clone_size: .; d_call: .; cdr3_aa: CATSRGSGFDEAFF; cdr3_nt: TGTGCCACCAGCAGAGGATCGGGGTTTGATGAAGCTTTCTTT
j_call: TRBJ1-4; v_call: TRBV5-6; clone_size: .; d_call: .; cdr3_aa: CASSAGEKLFF; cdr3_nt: TGTGCCAGCAGCGCCGGAGAAAAACTGTTTTTT
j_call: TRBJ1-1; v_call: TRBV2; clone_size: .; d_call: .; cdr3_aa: CASLTSEVNTEAFF; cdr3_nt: TGTGCCAGTTTAACCTCAGAGGTCAACACTGAAGCTTTCTTT
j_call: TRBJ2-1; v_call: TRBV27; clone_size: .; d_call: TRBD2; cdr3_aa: CASATEGLENNEQFF; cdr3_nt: TGTGCCAGCGCGACCGAGGGACTAGAAAACAATGAGCAGTTCTTC
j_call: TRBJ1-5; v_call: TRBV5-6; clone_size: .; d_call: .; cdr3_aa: CASTVRGARNQPQHF; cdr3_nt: TGTGCCAGCACCGTCCGAGGGGCTCGCAATCAGCCCCAGCATTTT
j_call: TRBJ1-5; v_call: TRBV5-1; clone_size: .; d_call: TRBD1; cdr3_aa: CASSPTTGHQPQHF; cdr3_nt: TGCGCCAGCAGCCCCACGACAGGGCATCAGCCCCAGCATTTT
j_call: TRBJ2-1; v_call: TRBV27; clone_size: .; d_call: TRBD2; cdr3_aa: CASSLRLAGGLYNEQFF; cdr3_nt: TGTGCCAGCAGTCTCCGACTAGCGGGAGGCCTATACAATGAGCAGTTCTTC
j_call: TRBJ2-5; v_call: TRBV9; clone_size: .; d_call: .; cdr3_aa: CASSRVGTQTQYF; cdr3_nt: TGTGCCAGCAGCCGAGTGGGTACGCAGACCCAGTACTTC
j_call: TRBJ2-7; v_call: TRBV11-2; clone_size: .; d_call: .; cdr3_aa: CASSLIDYEQYF; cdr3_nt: TGTGCCAGCAGCTTAATAGACTACGAGCAGTACTTC
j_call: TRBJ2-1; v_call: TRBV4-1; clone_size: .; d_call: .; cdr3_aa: CASSQGQYNEQFF; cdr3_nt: TGCGCCAGCAGCCAAGGACAGTACAATGAGCAGTTCTTC
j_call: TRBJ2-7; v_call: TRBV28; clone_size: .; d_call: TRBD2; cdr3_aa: CASSLEAGGPGEQYF; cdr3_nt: TGTGCCAGCAGTCTAGAGGCGGGAGGGCCGGGGGAGCAGTACTTC
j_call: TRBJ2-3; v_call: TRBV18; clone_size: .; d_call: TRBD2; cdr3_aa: CASSLGLAGVDTQYF; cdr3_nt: TGTGCCAGCTCCCTCGGACTAGCGGGAGTGGATACGCAGTATTTT
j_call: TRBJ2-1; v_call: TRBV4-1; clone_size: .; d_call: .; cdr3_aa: CASSLIPASSYNEQFF; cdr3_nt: TGCGCCAGCAGCCTAATTCCGGCTAGCTCCTACAATGAGCAGTTCTTC
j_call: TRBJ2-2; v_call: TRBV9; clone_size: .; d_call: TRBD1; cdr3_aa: CASSVVTPFSGTGAFFTGELFF; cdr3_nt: TGTGCCAGCAGCGTAGTAACACCTTTTTCCGGGACAGGGGCCTTCTTCACCGGGGAGCTGTTTTTT